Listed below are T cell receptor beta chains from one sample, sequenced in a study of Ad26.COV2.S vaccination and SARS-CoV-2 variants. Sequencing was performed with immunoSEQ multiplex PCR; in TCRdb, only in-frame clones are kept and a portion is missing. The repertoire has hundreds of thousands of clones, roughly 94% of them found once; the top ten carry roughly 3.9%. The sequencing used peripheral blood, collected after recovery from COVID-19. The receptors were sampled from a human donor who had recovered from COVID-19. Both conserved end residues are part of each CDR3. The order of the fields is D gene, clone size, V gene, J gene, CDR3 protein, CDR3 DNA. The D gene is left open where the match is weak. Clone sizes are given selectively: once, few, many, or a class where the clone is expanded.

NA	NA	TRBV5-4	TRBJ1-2	CASSPGGLNYGYTF	TGTGCCAGCAGCCCCGGGGGGTTAAACTATGGCTACACCTTC
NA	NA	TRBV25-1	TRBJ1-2	CASSQSPNYGYTF	TGTGCCAGCAGTCAGTCACCTAACTATGGCTACACCTTC
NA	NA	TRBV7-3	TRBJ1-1	CASSIQGNTEAFF	TGTGCCAGCAGTATCCAGGGTAACACTGAAGCTTTCTTT
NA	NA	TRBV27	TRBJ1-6	CASSSIRVSNSPLHF	TGTGCCAGCAGTTCCATCAGGGTTTCAAATTCACCCCTCCACTTT
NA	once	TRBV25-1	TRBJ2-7	CARPGREEPF	TGTGCCAGGCCGGGACGCGAGGAGCCTTTC
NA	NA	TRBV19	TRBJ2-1	CASTRHPGQASYNEQFF	TGTGCCAGTACCCGACATCCAGGGCAGGCTTCCTACAATGAGCAGTTCTTC
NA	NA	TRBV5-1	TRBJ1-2	CASRGSGPNYGYTF	TGCGCCAGCAGGGGGTCGGGACCTAACTATGGCTACACCTTC
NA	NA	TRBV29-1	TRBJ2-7	CSVGGRSSYEQYF	TGCAGCGTTGGGGGACGGTCCTCCTACGAGCAGTACTTC
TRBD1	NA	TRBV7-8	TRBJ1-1	CASSFPLGQGARAEAFF	TGTGCCAGCAGCTTCCCCCTCGGACAGGGGGCGAGGGCTGAAGCTTTCTTT
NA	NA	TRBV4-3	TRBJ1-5	CASSQETGNQPQHF	TGCGCCAGCAGCCAAGAGACGGGGAATCAGCCCCAGCATTTT
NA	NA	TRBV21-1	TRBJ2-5	CASSLGLAGDTEETQYF	TGTGCCAGCAGCCTCGGACTAGCGGGGGATACGGAGGAGACCCAGTACTTC
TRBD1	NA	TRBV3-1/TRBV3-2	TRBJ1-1	CASSPGTELNTEAFF	TGTGCCAGCAGCCCGGGGACAGAATTGAACACTGAAGCTTTCTTT
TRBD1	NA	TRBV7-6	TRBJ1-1	CASSLYGTVGGAEAFF	TGTGCCAGCAGCTTATACGGGACAGTGGGGGGGGCTGAAGCTTTCTTT
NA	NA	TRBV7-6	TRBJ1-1	CASSLSRNTEAFF	TGTGCCAGCAGCTTATCTCGGAACACTGAAGCTTTCTTT
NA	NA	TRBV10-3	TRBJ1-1	CAISRTGNTEAFF	TGTGCCATCTCACGGACGGGGAACACTGAAGCTTTCTTT
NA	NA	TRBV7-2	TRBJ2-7	CASSLADGPYEQYF	TGTGCCAGCAGCTTAGCGGACGGCCCCTACGAGCAGTACTTC
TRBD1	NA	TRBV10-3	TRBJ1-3	CAISDFGTGRGNTIYF	TGTGCCATCAGTGACTTCGGGACAGGGAGAGGAAACACCATATATTTT
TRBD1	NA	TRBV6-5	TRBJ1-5	CASSPDRGNQPQHF	TGTGCCAGCTCTCCCGACAGGGGGAATCAGCCCCAGCATTTT
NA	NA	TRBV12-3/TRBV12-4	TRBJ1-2	CASSSRGGNGYTF	TGTGCCAGCAGTTCCCGGGGGGGTAATGGCTACACCTTC
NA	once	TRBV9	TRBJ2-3	CASSVVGGTDTQYF	TGTGCCAGCAGCGTAGTCGGGGGCACAGATACGCAGTATTTT